This TCR beta chain was observed in a study of breast tumors, draining lymph nodes, adjacent tissues. Germline V lookup: CDR1 DFQATT, CDR2 SNEGSKA (reference sequence). This CDR3 is 16 amino acids long. The trim removed 1 base at V and 15 bases at J, leaving 18 bases unmatched. Axillary draining lymph nodes of breast cancer patients supplied the node samples. Study results and caveats: Data fit most tumor T cells coming from lymph node, expanding in tumor. Luminal-like breast cancer showed significantly greater tumor-nontumor repertoire similarity than basal-like breast cancer did. Tumor TCR diversity was below lymph nodes but above nontumor tissue. Data only fit, rather than demonstrated, lymph node origin of most tumor T cells.

To note about this clonotype: Its antigen is as yet unknown.

One entry per CDR3 protein results from TCRdb running MiXCR on the multiplex PCR reads. The sample contains some 130,000 distinct CDR3 sequences, 20% to 25% of which appear only once. The J gene is TRBJ2-1, the V gene TRBV20-1; 10 nucleotides match TRBD2. Sequencing was carried out using axillary lymph node tissue. The sequence was obtained from a female donor with breast cancer. Some clones in this sample may be carry-over from other donors' samples. The chain's CDR3 is CSARVPTSGVPTSPFF. CDR3 DNA sequence: TGCAGTGCTAGAGTCCCAACTAGCGGGGTGCCCACGTCCCCGTTCTTC.